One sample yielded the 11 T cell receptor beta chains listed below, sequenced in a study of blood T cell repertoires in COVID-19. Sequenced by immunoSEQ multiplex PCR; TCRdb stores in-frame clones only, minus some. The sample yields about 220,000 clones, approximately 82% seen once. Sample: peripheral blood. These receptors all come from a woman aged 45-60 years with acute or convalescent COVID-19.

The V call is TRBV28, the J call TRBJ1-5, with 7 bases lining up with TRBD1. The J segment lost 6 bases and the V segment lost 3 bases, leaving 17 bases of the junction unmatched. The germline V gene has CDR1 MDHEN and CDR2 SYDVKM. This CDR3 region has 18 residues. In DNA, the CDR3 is TGTGCCAGCAGTTTTCGGGGGTGGGGACAGAGGAAGGGTCAGCCCCAGCATTTT. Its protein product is CASSFRGWGQRKGQPQHF.

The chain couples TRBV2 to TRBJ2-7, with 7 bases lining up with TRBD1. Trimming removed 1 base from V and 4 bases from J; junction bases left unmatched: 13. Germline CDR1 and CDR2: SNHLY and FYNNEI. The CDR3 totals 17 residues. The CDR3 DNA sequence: TGTGCCAGCAGTGAAGTTGGGGTACAGGGGATCTTTTACGAGCAGTACTTC. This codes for CASSEVGVQGIFYEQYF.

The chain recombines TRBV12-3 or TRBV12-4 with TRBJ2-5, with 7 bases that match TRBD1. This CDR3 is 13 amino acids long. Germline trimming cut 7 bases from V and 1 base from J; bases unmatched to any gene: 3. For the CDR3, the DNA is TGTGCCAGCAACTGGGACAGCCAAGAGACCCAGTACTTC. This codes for CASNWDSQETQYF.

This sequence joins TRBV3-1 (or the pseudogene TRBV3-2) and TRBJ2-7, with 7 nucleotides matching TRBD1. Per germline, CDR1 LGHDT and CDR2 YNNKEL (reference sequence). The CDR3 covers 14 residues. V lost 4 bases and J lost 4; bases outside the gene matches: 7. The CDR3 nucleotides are TGTGCCAGCAGCCCCCCCCACAGGGGTTACGAGCAGTACTTC. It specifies CASSPPHRGYEQYF.

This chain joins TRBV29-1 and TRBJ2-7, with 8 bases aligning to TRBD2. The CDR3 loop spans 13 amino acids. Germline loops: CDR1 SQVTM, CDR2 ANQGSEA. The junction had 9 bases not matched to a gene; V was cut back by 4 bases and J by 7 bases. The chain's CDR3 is CSVVPGGPGEQYF. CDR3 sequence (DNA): TGCAGCGTTGTCCCGGGAGGGCCCGGGGAGCAGTACTTC.

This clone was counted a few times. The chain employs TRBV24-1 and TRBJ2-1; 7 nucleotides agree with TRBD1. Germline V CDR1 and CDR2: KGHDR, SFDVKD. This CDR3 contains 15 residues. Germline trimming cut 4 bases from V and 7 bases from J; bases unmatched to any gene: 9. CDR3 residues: CATSEAGTEVNEQFF. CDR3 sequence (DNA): TGTGCCACCAGTGAGGCCGGGACAGAAGTAAATGAGCAGTTCTTC.

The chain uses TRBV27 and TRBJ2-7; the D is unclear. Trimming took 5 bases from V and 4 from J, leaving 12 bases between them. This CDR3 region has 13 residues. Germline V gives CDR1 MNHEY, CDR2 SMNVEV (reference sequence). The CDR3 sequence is CASSPRLDYEQYF. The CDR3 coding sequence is TGTGCCAGCAGTCCGAGACTTGATTACGAGCAGTACTTC.

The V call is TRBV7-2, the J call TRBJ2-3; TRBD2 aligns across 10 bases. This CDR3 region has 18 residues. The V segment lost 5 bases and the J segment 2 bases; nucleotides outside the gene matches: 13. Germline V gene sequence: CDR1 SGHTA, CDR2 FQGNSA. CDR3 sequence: CASSHQGELAGHTDTQYF. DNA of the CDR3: TGTGCCAGCAGCCACCAAGGGGAACTAGCGGGACACACAGATACGCAGTATTTT. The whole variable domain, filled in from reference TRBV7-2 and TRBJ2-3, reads GAGVSQSPSNKVTEKGKDVELRCDPISGHTALYWYRQSLGQGLEFLIYFQGNSAPDKSGLPSDRFSAERTGGSVSTLTIQRTQQEDSAVYLCASSHQGELAGHTDTQYFGPGTRLTVL.

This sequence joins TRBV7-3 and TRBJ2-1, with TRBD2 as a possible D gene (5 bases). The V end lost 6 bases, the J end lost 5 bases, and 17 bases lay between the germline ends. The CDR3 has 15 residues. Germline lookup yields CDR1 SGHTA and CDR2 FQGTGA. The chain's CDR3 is CASSQSGYTHNEQFF. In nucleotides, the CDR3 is TGTGCCAGCAGTCAATCGGGGTATACACACAATGAGCAGTTCTTC.

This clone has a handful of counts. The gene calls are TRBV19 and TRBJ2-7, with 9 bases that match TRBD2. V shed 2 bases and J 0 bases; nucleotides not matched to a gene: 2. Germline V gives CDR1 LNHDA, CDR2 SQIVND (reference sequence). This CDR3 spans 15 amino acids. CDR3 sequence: CASSILAGNSYEQYF. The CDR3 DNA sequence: TGTGCCAGTAGTATACTAGCGGGGAACTCCTACGAGCAGTACTTC.

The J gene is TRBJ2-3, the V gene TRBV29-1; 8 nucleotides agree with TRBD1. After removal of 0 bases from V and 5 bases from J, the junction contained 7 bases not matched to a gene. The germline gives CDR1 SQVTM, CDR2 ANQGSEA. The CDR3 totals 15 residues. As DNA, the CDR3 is TGCAGCGTTGAAGATTTTGGCAGGGGGCAAGATACGCAGTATTTT. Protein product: CSVEDFGRGQDTQYF.